A selection of T cell receptor beta chains follows, all from one sample in a study of blood T cell repertoires in COVID-19. Assay used: immunoSEQ multiplex PCR; TCRdb lists only in-frame clones, some missing. Among about 230,000 clones listed, 84% were seen once. The sample was PBMCs or T cells enriched from blood (not recorded which). These receptor sequences come from a man aged 55 to 70 who had recovered from COVID-19. The CDR3 runs from the conserved cysteine through the conserved F or W. Each record gives: J gene, D gene, V gene, clone size, CDR3 protein, CDR3 DNA. D genes are given only for firm matches. Clone size is shown for a subset of rows, as once, few, many or a class of expanded clone.

j_call: TRBJ2-1
d_call: NA
v_call: TRBV7-2
clone_size: NA
cdr3_aa: CASSLGPGEYNEQFF
cdr3_nt: TGTGCCAGCAGCTTAGGTCCAGGGGAATACAATGAGCAGTTCTTC

j_call: TRBJ1-1
d_call: NA
v_call: TRBV9
clone_size: NA
cdr3_aa: CASSVDVGRRSFTEAFF
cdr3_nt: TGTGCCAGCAGCGTAGATGTGGGCAGAAGGTCCTTCACTGAAGCTTTCTTT

j_call: TRBJ2-7
d_call: TRBD1
v_call: TRBV11-2
clone_size: NA
cdr3_aa: CASSFRGQREQYF
cdr3_nt: TGTGCCAGCAGCTTCAGGGGGCAACGTGAGCAGTACTTC

j_call: TRBJ2-5
d_call: NA
v_call: TRBV5-1
clone_size: few
cdr3_aa: CASSLDLETQYF
cdr3_nt: TGCGCCAGCAGCTTGGATCTTGAGACCCAGTACTTC

j_call: TRBJ1-1
d_call: TRBD1
v_call: TRBV6-5
clone_size: once
cdr3_aa: CASRNRGQGTEAFF
cdr3_nt: TGTGCCAGCAGAAACAGGGGGCAAGGGACTGAAGCTTTCTTT

j_call: TRBJ2-7
d_call: TRBD2
v_call: TRBV5-1
clone_size: once
cdr3_aa: CASSFVSGGAYEQYF
cdr3_nt: TGCGCCAGCAGCTTTGTTAGCGGGGGAGCCTACGAGCAGTACTTC

j_call: TRBJ2-2
d_call: NA
v_call: TRBV30
clone_size: once
cdr3_aa: CAWDAGTGELFF
cdr3_nt: TGTGCCTGGGACGCGGGCACCGGGGAGCTGTTTTTT

j_call: TRBJ1-4
d_call: TRBD1
v_call: TRBV5-5
clone_size: NA
cdr3_aa: CASSLVTRGRSATNEKLFF
cdr3_nt: TGTGCCAGCAGCTTGGTCACCAGGGGGCGATCAGCAACTAATGAAAAACTGTTTTTT

j_call: TRBJ1-4
d_call: NA
v_call: TRBV2
clone_size: few
cdr3_aa: CASKMDTGSEKLFF
cdr3_nt: TGTGCCAGCAAAATGGACACCGGATCTGAAAAACTGTTTTTT

j_call: TRBJ1-2
d_call: NA
v_call: TRBV6-1
clone_size: NA
cdr3_aa: CASSEPAERVGYTF
cdr3_nt: TGTGCCAGCAGTGAACCTGCGGAGCGAGTCGGCTACACCTTC

j_call: TRBJ2-3
d_call: NA
v_call: TRBV15
clone_size: NA
cdr3_aa: CATRRGRGRGTDTQYF
cdr3_nt: TGTGCCACCAGGAGAGGCAGGGGCCGGGGCACAGATACGCAGTATTTT

j_call: TRBJ1-5
d_call: NA
v_call: TRBV7-2
clone_size: NA
cdr3_aa: CASRGAGDQPQHF
cdr3_nt: TGTGCCAGCAGGGGGGCAGGGGACCAGCCCCAGCATTTT

j_call: TRBJ2-7
d_call: TRBD1
v_call: TRBV11-2
clone_size: NA
cdr3_aa: CASSQDREDEQYF
cdr3_nt: TGTGCCAGCAGCCAGGACAGGGAAGACGAGCAGTACTTC

j_call: TRBJ2-1
d_call: TRBD2
v_call: TRBV5-1
clone_size: NA
cdr3_aa: CASSKTSGSYNEQFF
cdr3_nt: TGCGCCAGCAGCAAGACTAGCGGGTCCTACAATGAGCAGTTCTTC

j_call: TRBJ2-5
d_call: TRBD2
v_call: TRBV10-1
clone_size: NA
cdr3_aa: CASSDPGTRFVETQYF
cdr3_nt: TGCGCCAGCAGTGATCCCGGGACTAGGTTCGTAGAGACCCAGTACTTC

j_call: TRBJ1-3
d_call: NA
v_call: TRBV7-2
clone_size: NA
cdr3_aa: CASSLSRGPFSGNTIYF
cdr3_nt: TGTGCCAGCAGCTTAAGCAGGGGACCCTTCTCTGGAAACACCATATATTTT

j_call: TRBJ2-5
d_call: TRBD2
v_call: TRBV2
clone_size: NA
cdr3_aa: CASSGIGGGREETQYF
cdr3_nt: TGTGCCAGCAGTGGGATAGGCGGGGGGCGGGAAGAGACCCAGTACTTC

j_call: TRBJ1-2
d_call: NA
v_call: TRBV20-1
clone_size: NA
cdr3_aa: CSASHGGGNYGYTF
cdr3_nt: TGCAGTGCTAGTCATGGCGGGGGAAACTATGGCTACACCTTC

j_call: TRBJ2-7
d_call: TRBD1
v_call: TRBV11-3
clone_size: NA
cdr3_aa: CASSFTTGLSDEQYF
cdr3_nt: TGTGCCAGCAGCTTTACGACAGGGCTCTCGGACGAGCAGTACTTC